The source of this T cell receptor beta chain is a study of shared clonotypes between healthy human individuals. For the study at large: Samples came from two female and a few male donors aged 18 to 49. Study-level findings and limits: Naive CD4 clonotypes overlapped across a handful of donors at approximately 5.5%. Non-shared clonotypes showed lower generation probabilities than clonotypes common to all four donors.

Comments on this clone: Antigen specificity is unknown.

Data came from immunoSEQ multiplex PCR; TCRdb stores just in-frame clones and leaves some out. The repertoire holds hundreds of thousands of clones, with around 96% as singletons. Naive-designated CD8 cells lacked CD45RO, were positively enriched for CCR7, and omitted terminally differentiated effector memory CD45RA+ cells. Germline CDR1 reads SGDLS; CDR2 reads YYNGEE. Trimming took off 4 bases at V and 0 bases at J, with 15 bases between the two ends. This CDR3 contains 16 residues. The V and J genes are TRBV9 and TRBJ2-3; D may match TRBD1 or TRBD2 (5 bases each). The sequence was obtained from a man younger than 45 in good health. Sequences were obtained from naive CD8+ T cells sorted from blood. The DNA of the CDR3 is TGTGCCAGCAGCTTAAGGGGAATAGCGAGCACAGATACGCAGTATTTT. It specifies CASSLRGIASTDTQYF.